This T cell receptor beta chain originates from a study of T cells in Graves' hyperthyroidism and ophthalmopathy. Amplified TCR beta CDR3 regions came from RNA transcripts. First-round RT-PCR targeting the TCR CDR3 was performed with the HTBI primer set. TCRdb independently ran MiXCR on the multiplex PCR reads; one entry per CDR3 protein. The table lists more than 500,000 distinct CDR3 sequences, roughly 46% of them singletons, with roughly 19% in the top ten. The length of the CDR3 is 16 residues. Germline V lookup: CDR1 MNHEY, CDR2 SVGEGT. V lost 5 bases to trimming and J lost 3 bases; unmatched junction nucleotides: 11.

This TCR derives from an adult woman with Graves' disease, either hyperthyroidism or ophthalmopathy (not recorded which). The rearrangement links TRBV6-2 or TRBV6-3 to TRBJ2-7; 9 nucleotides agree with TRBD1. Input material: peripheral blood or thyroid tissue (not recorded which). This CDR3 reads CASSAHSGTGLYEQYF. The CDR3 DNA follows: TGTGCCAGCAGTGCCCATTCCGGGACAGGGCTCTACGAGCAGTACTTC.